This T cell receptor (beta chain) was sequenced during a study of blood T cell repertoires in COVID-19 (TCRdb year 2020). A note on the overall study: Samples covering the acute and convalescent phases of COVID-19 were provided by collaborators in the United States, Italy and Spain. Where available, HLA class I and class II types were taken from metadata supplied by the sample provider and were not determined by assay-based typing. The samples were drawn from two sources: the first 160 participants of the ongoing ImmuneRACE study, and 1,000 to 1,500 subjects contributed by 6 global collaborators. A freely available public database, intended as a resource for researchers studying the immune response to SARS-CoV-2, is where the repertoires were released. The sample metadata nearly always contained a de-identified subject ID, COVID-19 status, age in years and sex. The prospective study material was composed of cDNA or gDNA derived from T cells, B-cell-depleted T cells, or PBMCs. Deeply sampled blood TCRbeta repertoires from subjects exposed to, actively infected with, or recovered from COVID-19 were included in the dataset.

TCRbeta CDR3 regions were amplified from genomic DNA by means of the immunoSEQ Assay, a bias-controlled multiplex PCR. The original methods were these. Within the assay, amplification of reference gene primers was used to estimate how many nucleated cells each sample contained. Sequence reads were collapsed and filtered to measure the absolute abundance of every unique TCRbeta CDR3 rearrangement. For each sample, productive Simpson clonality was calculated by taking the square root of Simpson's diversity index across productive rearrangements. The source is immuneACCESS, and TCRdb retained only in-frame sequences with V and J called. Part of the clones is not carried over; for the studies checked, unresolved V genes explain less than half of this, and the remainder is unexplained. V, J and clone size were drawn from that table, and D and trimming were deduced from the DNA. Within this sample are tens of thousands of clones, with around nine tenths of them counted one time only. Jointly, the top ten make up 3% to 3.5% of the sample.

The germline V gene (reference sequence) supplies CDR1 GTSNPN and CDR2 SVGIG. Germline trimming: 1 base from V, 9 bases from J; junction bases outside gene matches: 5. Reading from cysteine to phenylalanine, the CDR3 counts 13 amino acids. Here the CDR3 DNA is all that survives: 39 bases in frame from base 1. Turning to this clone: Its cognate antigen has yet to be identified. Base qualities are not at hand, and no much larger clone is one base apart.

Study-wide findings and limitations: How much clinical and demographic metadata was included differed by source and by participant, and the metadata was provided uncurated.

Each collaborating institution followed its own protocols to collect whole blood in K2EDTA tubes. Collaborator samples were shipped for TCRbeta analysis as frozen whole blood, isolated PBMCs, or DNA extracted from either sample type. Sequenced input: peripheral blood. The clonotype originates from a woman aged 65 to 85 with acute or convalescent COVID-19. Recombination joined TRBV30 with TRBJ1-5; 8 bases in the middle match TRBD1. The DNA sequence is given as TGTGCCTGGAGTGGACAGGGGACGCGGCCCCAGCATTTT. Translated, this gives CAWSGQGTRPQHF.